The 14 T cell receptor beta chains in this list originate from one sample, sequenced in a study of spatial heterogeneity in lung cancer. One entry per CDR3 protein results from TCRdb running MiXCR on the 5' RACE reads. The sample consists of about 52,000 distinct CDR3 sequences, around 6.7% of them appearing once. Time point meaning: blood at routine non-recurrence follow-up after resection. Whole RNA from tumor, nontumor lung or frozen PBMC was sequenced unsorted. The sequences come from PBMCs, collected at follow-up. These receptors originate from a female donor with early-stage non-small cell lung cancer.

A few counts support this clonotype. The chain links TRBV28 to TRBJ1-2, with D maybe TRBD1 (5 bases). Trimming shortened V by 11 bases and J by 4 bases, and 11 bases separated the two germline ends. Germline CDR1 reads MDHEN; CDR2 reads SYDVKM. The CDR3 consists of 11 residues. In DNA, the CDR3 is TGTGCCGTTCGACAGAGCTATGGCTACACCTTC. It yields the protein CAVRQSYGYTF.

This rearrangement joins TRBV7-2 to TRBJ2-3; TRBD2 agrees at 10 bases. The CDR3 is made up of 15 amino acids. The V and J ends lost 5 bases and 6 bases, in that order; junction bases with no gene match: 8. CDR1 and CDR2 from the germline V gene are SGHTA and FQGNSA. The CDR3 nucleotides are TGTGCCAGCAGCATCAGCGGGGGGGCGGTCGATACGCAGTATTTT. Protein sequence: CASSISGGAVDTQYF. The variable domain in full, with the rest retrieved from reference TRBV7-2 and TRBJ2-3, is GAGVSQSPSNKVTEKGKDVELRCDPISGHTALYWYRQSLGQGLEFLIYFQGNSAPDKSGLPSDRFSAERTGGSVSTLTIQRTQQEDSAVYLCASSISGGAVDTQYFGPGTRLTVL.

This clonotype has a count of ten or more. The V and J genes are TRBV24-1 and TRBJ2-5; D is unresolved. The CDR3 consists of 14 residues. Germline CDR1 KGHDR, CDR2 SFDVKD. V gave up 1 base and J gave up 1 base, with 6 bases separating them. The CDR3 DNA is TGTGCCACCAGTGATTTAGGATCCCAAGAGACCCAGTACTTC. Translating it yields CATSDLGSQETQYF.

The V and J genes are TRBV18 and TRBJ2-7; D is ambiguous. V lost 2 bases, J lost 0 bases, and 8 bases lay in between. The CDR3 is 14 amino acids. The V gene's germline CDR1 is KGHSH and CDR2 LQKENI. The CDR3 region is CASSPVGNSYEQYF. In DNA, the CDR3 is TGTGCCAGCTCACCAGTCGGTAACTCCTACGAGCAGTACTTC. Supplemented by reference TRBV18 and TRBJ2-7, the full variable domain reads NAGVMQNPRHLVRRRGQEARLRCSPMKGHSHVYWYRQLPEEGLKFMVYLQKENIIDESGMPKERFSAEFPKEGPSILRIQQVVRGDSAAYFCASSPVGNSYEQYFGPGTRLTVT.

Only a few counts were recorded for this clonotype. The V gene is TRBV29-1, the J gene TRBJ2-7, with D unresolved. Looked up from germline, CDR1 is SQVTM and CDR2 is ANQGSEA. The CDR3 consists of 14 residues. The ends were cut back, 4 bases at V and 4 bases at J, with 17 bases in the middle. The DNA for the CDR3 is TGCAGCGTTGCATCTGGGCAGGCCTTGTACGAGCAGTACTTC. Protein sequence: CSVASGQALYEQYF.

In this sample, this clonotype turned up many times. This chain's CDR3 is CASSLEAAGYYGYTF. Here the CDR3 DNA reads TGTGCCAGCAGCTTAGAGGCTGCAGGGTATTATGGCTACACCTTC. The chain carries TRBV7-2 and TRBJ1-2; TRBD1 is a possible D gene (5 bases). This CDR3 region has 15 residues. V was shortened by 1 base and J by 5 bases, with 14 bases between the two germline ends. Germline V gene sequence: CDR1 SGHTA, CDR2 FQGNSA.

There are many counts of this clonotype. The chain carries TRBV6-5 and TRBJ1-2; the D gene is possibly TRBD1 (5 bases). This CDR3 has 13 residues. Trimming removed 6 bases from V and 4 bases from J, with 12 bases in between. Germline CDR1 reads MNHEY; CDR2 reads SVGAGI. The CDR3 region is CASSIRAPYGYTF. In DNA form, the CDR3 reads TGTGCCAGCAGCATCAGGGCTCCCTATGGCTACACCTTC.

The chain carries TRBV13 and TRBJ2-7; 7 positions agree with TRBD2. This CDR3 contains 12 residues. V was clipped by 5 bases and J by 6 bases; unmatched bases: 4. Germline V gives CDR1 PRHDT, CDR2 FYEKMQ (reference sequence). CDR3 region: CASSPGGFEQYF. In nucleotides, the CDR3 is TGTGCCAGCAGCCCCGGGGGGTTCGAGCAGTACTTC. The variable domain in full, completed from reference TRBV13 and TRBJ2-7, reads AAGVIQSPRHLIKEKRETATLKCYPIPRHDTVYWYQQGPGQDPQFLISFYEKMQSDKGSIPDRFSAQQFSDYHSELNMSSLELGDSALYFCASSPGGFEQYFGPGTRLTVT.

This chain's CDR3 is CASSAEVGGYEQYF. CDR3 DNA: TGCGCCAGCAGCGCAGAGGTGGGGGGCTACGAGCAGTACTTC. J is TRBJ2-7 and V is TRBV5-1; TRBD2 might be the D (6 bases). CDR1 and CDR2 from the germline V gene are SGHRS and YFSETQ. CDR3 size: 14 residues. Trimming took off 4 bases at V and 3 bases at J, with 14 bases between the two ends.

This clonotype has a count of ten or more. The V call is TRBV20-1, the J call TRBJ2-7; a weak D match, TRBD2 (6 bases). Per the germline V gene, CDR1 is DFQATT and CDR2 is SNEGSKA (reference sequence). Trimming left V 5 bases short and J 3 bases short, with 14 bases between. The CDR3 loop spans 13 amino acids. CDR3 amino acids: CSAPGTENYEQYF. The CDR3 DNA follows: TGCAGTGCTCCTGGGACTGAGAACTACGAGCAGTACTTC.

The CDR3 sequence: CASSPSFLETQYF. CDR3 DNA sequence: TGTGCCAGCTCACCAAGCTTTCTGGAGACCCAGTACTTC. The chain carries TRBV18 and TRBJ2-5; D gene uncertain. The V end was cut by 2 bases, the J end by 5 bases, with 9 bases between. The germline CDR1 and CDR2 sequences are KGHSH and LQKENI. The CDR3 consists of 13 residues.

The chain has TRBV12-3 or TRBV12-4 and TRBJ2-7; the match to TRBD1 covers 7 bases. The CDR3 sequence is 15 residues long. The J segment lost 2 bases and the V segment lost 5 bases, leaving 9 bases of the junction unmatched. CDR3 sequence reads: CASSEQGKSPYEQYF. The CDR3 DNA is TGTGCCAGCAGTGAACAGGGGAAGAGCCCCTACGAGCAGTACTTC.

The table lists this clonotype with many counts. The chain recombines TRBV5-1 with TRBJ2-7, with 7 bases matching TRBD2. Unmatched junction bases numbered 7, after V lost 4 bases and J lost 3 bases. Germline V gene lookup returns CDR1 SGHRS and CDR2 YFSETQ. The CDR3 length is 14 residues. The chain's CDR3 is CASSGQPGGYEQYF. The CDR3 region has the DNA TGCGCCAGCAGCGGCCAGCCGGGGGGCTACGAGCAGTACTTC.

This chain joins TRBV5-5 and TRBJ2-4; TRBD1 aligns across 8 bases. Germline loops: CDR1 SGHKS, CDR2 YYEKEE (reference sequence). The CDR3 extends over 15 amino acids. V shed 4 bases, J shed 6 bases, and the junction held 9 bases outside the gene matches. The CDR3 loop reads CASSRSRDRLNIQYF. The CDR3 DNA reads TGTGCCAGCAGCCGGAGCCGGGACAGGTTAAACATTCAGTACTTC. The entire variable domain, with the rest obtained from reference TRBV5-5 and TRBJ2-4, is as follows: DAGVTQSPTHLIKTRGQQVTLRCSPISGHKSVSWYQQVLGQGPQFIFQYYEKEERGRGNFPDRFSARQFPNYSSELNVNALLLGDSALYLCASSRSRDRLNIQYFGAGTRLSVL.